This TCR beta chain was profiled in a study of T cells in tuberculosis. Study at large: T cells were selected with CD1B tetramers loaded with glucose monomycolate.

Generated by immunoSEQ multiplex PCR, the TCRdb table keeps only in-frame clones and is missing some. This table holds 30,000 to 40,000 clones, approximately 97% found once. With respect to this clone: The antigen remains undetermined.

Broader study findings: GMM-specific TCRs were nearer to active tuberculosis alpha repertoires, suggesting expansion.

V lost 7 bases to trimming and J lost 8 bases, with 15 bases between them. The CDR3 has 13 amino acids. The germline V gene has CDR1 SGHRS and CDR2 YFSETQ. This chain joins TRBV5-1 and TRBJ1-4, with D unresolved. This receptor was obtained from a donor aged 10-29 years with latent tuberculosis or without tuberculosis infection. Material for sequencing was PBMCs. CDR3 loop: CASRGIMGEKLFF. The CDR3 DNA reads as TGCGCCAGCCGCGGGATCATGGGGGAAAAACTGTTTTTT.